The clone carrying this T cell receptor (beta chain) came up once. Antigen unknown. The entry originates in a study of shared clonotypes between healthy human individuals. On the study more broadly: Per donor, CD8 memory used one plate, CD8 naive used two, CD4 memory used three and CD4 naive used three.

V shed 2 bases and J shed 3 bases, with 10 bases lying between them. The CDR3 is 13 amino acids. Germline V gene lookup returns CDR1 GTSNPN and CDR2 SVGIG (reference sequence). Sorted-subset replicate PCRs used around 200 ng DNA, about 30,000 T cell genomes. Generated by immunoSEQ multiplex PCR, the TCRdb table keeps only in-frame clones and is missing some. The table shows 2,500,000 or so clones, with around 90% occurring only once. Study-wide points: For naive CD4 cells, roughly 5% of clonotypes were shared across a handful of donors. Tissue TCR repertoires likely differ from these blood-only repertoires.

This receptor was taken from a man aged 18 to 35 in good health. Some clones in this sample may be carry-over from other donors' samples. The chain uses TRBV30 and TRBJ1-1, with a weak D call TRBD1 (5 bases). The sequenced material came from naive CD4+ T cells from PBMCs. This sample's subset: CD45RA+ positively selected. CDR3 nucleotides: TGTGCCTGGAGTCGGGGGAAGGACACTGAAGCTTTCTTT. Its protein product is CAWSRGKDTEAFF.